A selection of T cell receptor beta chains follows, all from one sample in a study of blood T cell repertoires in COVID-19. Produced via immunoSEQ multiplex PCR; TCRdb's table is partial and in-frame only. The sample shows about 190,000 clones, 86% of them seen only once. The sample consisted of PBMCs or T cells enriched from blood (not recorded which). These receptor sequences come from a woman aged 40-49 years in a cohort exposed to, infected with or recovered from COVID-19 (not recorded which). The CDR3 runs from the conserved cysteine through the conserved F or W. D genes are given only for firm matches. Some rows mark clone size as missing; the rest say once, few, many or name a class of expanded clone.

v_gene	abundance	j_gene	d_gene	CDR3aa	CDR3nt
TRBV9	.	TRBJ2-1	TRBD2	CASSPPKRPSGHHEQFF	TGTGCCAGCAGCCCACCAAAGAGGCCTAGCGGTCACCATGAGCAGTTCTTC
TRBV4-1	.	TRBJ2-7	TRBD1	CASSQNPGQASYEQYF	TGCGCCAGCAGCCAGAACCCGGGACAGGCCTCCTACGAGCAGTACTTC
TRBV4-1	.	TRBJ1-1	.	CASKGDTEAFF	TGCGCCAGCAAGGGAGACACTGAAGCTTTCTTT
TRBV5-1	.	TRBJ1-1	.	CASSLDTLDTEAFF	TGCGCCAGCAGCTTGGACACGTTGGACACTGAAGCTTTCTTT
TRBV28	.	TRBJ1-6	TRBD1	CASRDRVWSPLHF	TGTGCCAGCCGGGACAGGGTTTGGTCACCCCTCCACTTT
TRBV28	.	TRBJ2-5	TRBD1	CASSSRTGWETQYF	TGTGCCAGCAGTTCACGGACAGGGTGGGAGACCCAGTACTTC
TRBV12-3/TRBV12-4	.	TRBJ1-2	.	CASSFAAYGHTF	TGTGCCAGCAGTTTTGCCGCGTATGGGCACACCTTC
TRBV5-1	few	TRBJ2-5	TRBD2	CASSFPYEIPLAEYQETQYF	TGCGCCAGCAGCTTCCCCTACGAAATTCCACTAGCGGAATACCAAGAGACCCAGTACTTC
TRBV6-5	once	TRBJ1-1	.	CASWDLRDLVTEAFF	TGTGCCAGCTGGGACCTAAGGGACTTGGTCACTGAAGCTTTCTTT
TRBV27	.	TRBJ2-1	TRBD2	CASSLKAGREQFF	TGTGCCAGCAGTCTCAAAGCGGGGAGGGAGCAGTTCTTC
TRBV6-5	few	TRBJ2-2	.	CASSYAQVSGELFF	TGTGCCAGCAGTTACGCCCAGGTCTCCGGGGAGCTGTTTTTT
TRBV2	.	TRBJ1-1	.	CAREGQSNTEAFF	TGTGCCAGGGAGGGGCAGTCTAACACTGAAGCTTTCTTT
TRBV5-8	.	TRBJ2-2	.	CASSPSSIATGELFF	TGTGCCAGCAGCCCTAGTTCAATTGCTACCGGGGAGCTGTTTTTT
TRBV5-4	once	TRBJ2-7	.	CASSSPDRTPYEQYF	TGTGCCAGCAGCTCTCCGGACAGAACTCCCTACGAGCAGTACTTC
TRBV6-6	few	TRBJ2-1	.	CASSPPLARGDEQFF	TGTGCCAGCAGTCCCCCATTAGCCAGGGGTGATGAGCAGTTCTTC
TRBV13	.	TRBJ2-7	.	CASSFSGMNSYEQYF	TGTGCCAGCAGCTTTTCGGGAATGAACTCCTACGAGCAGTACTTC
TRBV6-5	.	TRBJ2-1	TRBD2	CASSYLAGGRIEQFF	TGTGCCAGCAGTTACCTAGCGGGGGGCCGAATTGAGCAGTTCTTC
TRBV27	once	TRBJ1-6	.	CASKGGYNSPLHF	TGTGCCAGCAAAGGGGGCTATAATTCACCCCTCCACTTT